The rows below give T cell receptor beta chains drawn from one sample of a study of control samples from healthy donors and cancer patients. The table came from immunoSEQ multiplex PCR; TCRdb's copy has only in-frame clones and leaves some out. The table has about 140,000 clones, 75% to 90% seen once. Sequencing used blood. These receptors were obtained from a man younger than 45 in good health. CDR3s include the opening cysteine and the closing phenylalanine or tryptophan. The D gene is left open where the match is weak. A row's size may be missing; if present it is once, few, many or a size class.

TRBV5-6	TRBJ2-5	NA	TRBD2	TGTGCCAGCAGCCTCCAGGGAAACGCCGCCCGGGGGGTGGAGACCCAGTACTTC	CASSLQGNAARGVETQYF
TRBV2	TRBJ2-2	NA	NA	TGTGCCAGCAGGGCGGCCACAGTGAACACCGGGGAGCTGTTTTTT	CASRAATVNTGELFF
TRBV29-1	TRBJ1-3	NA	NA	TGCAGCGTATCAGGGACTGACTCTTCTGGAAACACCATATATTTT	CSVSGTDSSGNTIYF
TRBV7-2	TRBJ2-2	NA	TRBD2	TGTGCCAGCAGCCTTTTAGCGGGGGGCAACACCGGGGAGCTGTTTTTT	CASSLLAGGNTGELFF
TRBV19	TRBJ1-1	NA	TRBD1	TGTGCCAGTGACAGGGGGGCTGAAGCTTTCTTT	CASDRGAEAFF
TRBV27	TRBJ1-4	NA	TRBD1	TGTGCCAGCAGTACATTTGACAGGGAAAGGGGGAAACTGTTTTTT	CASSTFDRERGKLFF
TRBV18	TRBJ2-7	NA	TRBD2	TGTGCCAGCTCAGCTGGACTAGCGGTCTTGGAGCAGTACTTC	CASSAGLAVLEQYF
TRBV9	TRBJ1-2	NA	NA	TGTGCCAGCAGCGTAGAGGGGCATAAGGCCTACACCTTC	CASSVEGHKAYTF
TRBV12-5	TRBJ1-2	NA	NA	TGTGCTAGTGGTCTCAAAAACGGGGGGCCCTATGGCTACACCTTC	CASGLKNGGPYGYTF
TRBV20-1	TRBJ2-5	NA	NA	TGCAGTGCTAGTTGGAGGGAATGGGTCCAAGAGACCCAGTACTTC	CSASWREWVQETQYF
TRBV7-8	TRBJ1-2	once	NA	TGTGCCAGCAGCCAGGGGCAAGGGGCGCAGGGCTACACCTTC	CASSQGQGAQGYTF
TRBV14	TRBJ2-5	NA	TRBD2	TGTGCCAGCAGCCAGGGTTTGGTAGCGGGAGGGCCTGGCGAGACCCAGTACTTC	CASSQGLVAGGPGETQYF
TRBV7-3	TRBJ2-5	NA	NA	TGTGCCAGCAGCTTAACTAGCGGAGGGGGGGAGACCCAGTACTTC	CASSLTSGGGETQYF
TRBV20-1	TRBJ2-7	NA	NA	TGCAGTGCTAGAGTGGGATACGAGCAGTACTTC	CSARVGYEQYF
TRBV5-1	TRBJ2-7	NA	NA	TGCGCCAGCAGCTTGGCACAGGGCTACGAGCAGTACTTC	CASSLAQGYEQYF
TRBV19	TRBJ1-2	NA	NA	TGTGCCAGTAGTATGATGAATACTAACTATGGCTACACCTTC	CASSMMNTNYGYTF
TRBV5-4	TRBJ2-1	NA	TRBD1	TGTGCCAGCAGCAGGACAGGCAATGAGCAGTTCTTC	CASSRTGNEQFF
TRBV6-4	TRBJ2-3	NA	NA	TGTGCCAGCAGTGACAGAGGGAGCGGCACAGATACGCAGTATTTT	CASSDRGSGTDTQYF
TRBV5-1	TRBJ2-7	NA	NA	TGCGCCAGCAGCTTCGTGGGCTACGAGCAGTACTTC	CASSFVGYEQYF
TRBV2	TRBJ1-6	NA	NA	TGTGCCAGCAGTGAAGAATCGGGGGGATCCTTAGGTTCACCCCTCCACTTT	CASSEESGGSLGSPLHF
TRBV7-3	TRBJ2-2	NA	NA	TGTGCCAGCAGCTTAACAGGGGGGGGCGGGGAGCTGTTTTTT	CASSLTGGGGELFF
TRBV5-8	TRBJ2-6	NA	NA	TGTGCCAGCAGCAGAGCGGGACAGGCTCTCTCTGGGGCCAACGTCCTGACTTTC	CASSRAGQALSGANVLTF
TRBV23-1	TRBJ1-3	NA	NA	TGCGCCAGCATCTATAACCACTCTGGAAACACCATATATTTT	CASIYNHSGNTIYF
TRBV5-6	TRBJ2-1	NA	TRBD2	TGTGCCAGCAGCCTCCGGGGGGGCTACAATGAGCAGTTCTTC	CASSLRGGYNEQFF
TRBV7-8	TRBJ2-3	NA	TRBD1	TGTGCCAGCAGCTTAACAGGGGGTTTCACAGATACGCAGTATTTT	CASSLTGGFTDTQYF
TRBV6-2/TRBV6-3	TRBJ1-4	NA	NA	TGTGCCAGCAGTTACTTCGGACAGAACAATGAAAAACTGTTTTTT	CASSYFGQNNEKLFF
TRBV7-2	TRBJ1-3	NA	NA	TGTGCCAGCAGCCCGCAGGGCTCTGGAAACACCATATATTTT	CASSPQGSGNTIYF
TRBV20-1	TRBJ2-5	NA	NA	TGCAGTGCTAAACAAGAGACCCAGTACTTC	CSAKQETQYF